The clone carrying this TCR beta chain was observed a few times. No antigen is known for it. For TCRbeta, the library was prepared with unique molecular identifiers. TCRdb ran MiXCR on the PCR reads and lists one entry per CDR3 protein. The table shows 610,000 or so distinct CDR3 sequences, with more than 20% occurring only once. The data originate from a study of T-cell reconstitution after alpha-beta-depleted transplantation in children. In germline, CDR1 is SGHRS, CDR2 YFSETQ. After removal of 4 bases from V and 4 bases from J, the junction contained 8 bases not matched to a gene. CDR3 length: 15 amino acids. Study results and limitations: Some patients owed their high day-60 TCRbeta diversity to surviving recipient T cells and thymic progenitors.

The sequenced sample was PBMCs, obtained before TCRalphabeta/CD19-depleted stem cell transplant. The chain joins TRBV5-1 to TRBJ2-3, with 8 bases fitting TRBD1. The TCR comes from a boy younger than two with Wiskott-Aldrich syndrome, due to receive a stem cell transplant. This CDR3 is CASSIQGEFADTQYF. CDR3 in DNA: TGCGCCAGCAGCATACAGGGGGAGTTTGCAGATACGCAGTATTTT.